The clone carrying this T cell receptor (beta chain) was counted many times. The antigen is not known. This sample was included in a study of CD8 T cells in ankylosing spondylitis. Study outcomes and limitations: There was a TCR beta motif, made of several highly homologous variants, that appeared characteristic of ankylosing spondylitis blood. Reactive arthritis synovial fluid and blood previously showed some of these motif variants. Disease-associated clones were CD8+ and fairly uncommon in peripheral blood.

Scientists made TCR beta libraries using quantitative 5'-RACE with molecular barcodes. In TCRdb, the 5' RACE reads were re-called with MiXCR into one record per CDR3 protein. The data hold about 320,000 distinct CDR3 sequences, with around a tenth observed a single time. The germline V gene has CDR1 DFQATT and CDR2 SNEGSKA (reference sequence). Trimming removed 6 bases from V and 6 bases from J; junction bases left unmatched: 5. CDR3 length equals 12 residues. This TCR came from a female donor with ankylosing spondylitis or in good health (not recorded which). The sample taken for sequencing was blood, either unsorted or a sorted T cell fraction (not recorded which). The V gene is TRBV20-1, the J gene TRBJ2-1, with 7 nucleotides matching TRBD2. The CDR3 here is CSALGGGNEQFF. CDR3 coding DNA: TGCAGTGCCCTCGGCGGGGGCAATGAGCAGTTCTTC.